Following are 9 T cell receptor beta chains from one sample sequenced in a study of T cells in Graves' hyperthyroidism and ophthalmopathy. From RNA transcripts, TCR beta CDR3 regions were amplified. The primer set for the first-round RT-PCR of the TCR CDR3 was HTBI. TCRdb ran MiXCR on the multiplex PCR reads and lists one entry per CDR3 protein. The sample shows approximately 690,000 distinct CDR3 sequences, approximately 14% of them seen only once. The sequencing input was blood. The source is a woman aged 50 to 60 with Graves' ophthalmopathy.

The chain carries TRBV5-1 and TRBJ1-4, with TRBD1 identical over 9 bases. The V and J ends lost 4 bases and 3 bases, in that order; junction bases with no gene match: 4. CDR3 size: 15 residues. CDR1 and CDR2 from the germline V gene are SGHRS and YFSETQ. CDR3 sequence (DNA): TGCGCCAGCAGCGGGGACAGGGCGCCTAATGAAAAACTGTTTTTT. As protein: CASSGDRAPNEKLFF.

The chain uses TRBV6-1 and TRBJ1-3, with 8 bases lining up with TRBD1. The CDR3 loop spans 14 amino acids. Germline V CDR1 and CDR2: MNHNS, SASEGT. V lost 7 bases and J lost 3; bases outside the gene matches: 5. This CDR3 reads CASIKTGDGNTIYF. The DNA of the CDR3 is TGTGCCAGCATAAAGACAGGGGATGGAAACACCATATATTTT.

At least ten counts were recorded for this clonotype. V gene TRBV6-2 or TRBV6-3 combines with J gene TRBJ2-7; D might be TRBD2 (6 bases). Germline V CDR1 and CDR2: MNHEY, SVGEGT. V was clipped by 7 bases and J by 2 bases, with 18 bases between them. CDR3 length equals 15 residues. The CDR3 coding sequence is TGTGCCAGCAAACCCCCGGGACTTAACGCCTACGAGCAGTACTTC. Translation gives CASKPPGLNAYEQYF.

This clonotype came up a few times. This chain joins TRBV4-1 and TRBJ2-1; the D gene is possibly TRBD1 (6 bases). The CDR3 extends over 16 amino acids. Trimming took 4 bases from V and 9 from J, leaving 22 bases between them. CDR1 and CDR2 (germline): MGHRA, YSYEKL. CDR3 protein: CASSLRPSAGAGEQFF. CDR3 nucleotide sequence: TGCGCCAGCAGCCTCCGTCCCTCCGCAGGGGCGGGTGAGCAGTTCTTC.

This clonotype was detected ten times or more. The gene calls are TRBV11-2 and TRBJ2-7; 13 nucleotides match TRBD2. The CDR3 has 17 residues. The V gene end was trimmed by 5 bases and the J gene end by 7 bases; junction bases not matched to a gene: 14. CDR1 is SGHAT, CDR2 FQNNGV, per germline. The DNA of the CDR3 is TGTGCCAGCAGCCCTGCCGGACTAGCGGGAGCCCCAGGGGAGCAGTACTTC. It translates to CASSPAGLAGAPGEQYF.

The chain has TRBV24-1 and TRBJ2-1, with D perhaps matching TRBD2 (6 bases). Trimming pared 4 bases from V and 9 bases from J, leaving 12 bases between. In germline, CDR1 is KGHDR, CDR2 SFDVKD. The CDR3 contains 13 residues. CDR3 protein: CATSDSLGGEQFF. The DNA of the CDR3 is TGTGCCACCAGTGACTCACTCGGGGGTGAGCAGTTCTTC.

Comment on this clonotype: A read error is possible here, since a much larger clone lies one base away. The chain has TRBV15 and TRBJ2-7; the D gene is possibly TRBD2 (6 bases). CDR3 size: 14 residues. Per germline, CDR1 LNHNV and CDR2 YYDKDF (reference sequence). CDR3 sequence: CATSRNREYYGQYF. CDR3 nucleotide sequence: TGTGCCACCAGCCGGAACCGGGAGTACTACGGGCAGTACTTC.

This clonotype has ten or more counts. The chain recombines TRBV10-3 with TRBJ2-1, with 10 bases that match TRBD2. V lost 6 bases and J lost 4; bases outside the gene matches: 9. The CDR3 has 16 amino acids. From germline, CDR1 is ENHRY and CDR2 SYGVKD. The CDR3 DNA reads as TGTGCCATCAGGTTGCGGGAAGCGGGAGGGTACAATGAGCAGTTCTTC. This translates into CAIRLREAGGYNEQFF.

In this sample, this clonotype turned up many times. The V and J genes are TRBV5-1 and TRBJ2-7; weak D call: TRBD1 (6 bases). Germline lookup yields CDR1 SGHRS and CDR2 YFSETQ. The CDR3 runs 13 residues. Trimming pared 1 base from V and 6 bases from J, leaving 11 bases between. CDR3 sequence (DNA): TGCGCCAGCAGCTTGCTACAGGGTCGCGAGCAGTACTTC. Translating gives CASSLLQGREQYF.